These T cell receptor beta chains were read from a single sample in a study of cytomegalovirus exposure and HLA in healthy donors. Data came from immunoSEQ multiplex PCR; TCRdb stores just in-frame clones and leaves some out. The sample shows about 150,000 clones, roughly 84% of them seen only once. The sample comprised PBMCs. These receptor sequences come from a boy aged 2 to 10 in good health and CMV-seronegative. CDR3s include the opening cysteine and the closing phenylalanine or tryptophan. A D gene is named only where the DNA matches it firmly. The size field is filled for only some rows; it gives once, few, many or a size class.

d_gene	v_gene	abundance	j_gene	CDR3nt	CDR3aa
TRBD1	TRBV18	.	TRBJ1-2	TGTGCCAGCTCACCACGAGACAGGGGGGACTATGGCTACACCTTC	CASSPRDRGDYGYTF
.	TRBV5-8	.	TRBJ1-2	TGTGCCAGCAGCTTGGCCGGGTGGCCCACTAGCTATGGCTACACCTTC	CASSLAGWPTSYGYTF
TRBD1	TRBV6-1	.	TRBJ2-5	TGTGCCAGCAGTGATCGACAGGGAATTTTGGAGACCCAGTACTTC	CASSDRQGILETQYF
.	TRBV5-1	.	TRBJ2-7	TGCGCCAGCAGCTTTTTCGGGGGAGTGAGCGCCGGGAGCTCCTACGAGCAGTACTTC	CASSFFGGVSAGSSYEQYF
.	TRBV2	.	TRBJ2-1	TGTGCCAGCAGTCGACTCCAAACTTCCTACAATGAGCAGTTCTTC	CASSRLQTSYNEQFF
TRBD2	TRBV5-8	.	TRBJ2-1	TGTGCCAGCAGCTTGGGCGGGAGTTGGAATGAGCAGTTCTTC	CASSLGGSWNEQFF
TRBD1	TRBV7-2	.	TRBJ1-4	TGTGCCAGCAGCTGGATATCGGGGACAGGGAATGAAAAACTGTTTTTT	CASSWISGTGNEKLFF
TRBD1	TRBV10-3	.	TRBJ2-1	TGTGCCATCAGTGGGGGACAGGGAGGTGTTAATGAGCAGTTCTTC	CAISGGQGGVNEQFF
.	TRBV28	.	TRBJ2-5	TGTGCCACCGAGGACCGGGAGCGGGAGACCCAGTACTTC	CATEDRERETQYF
.	TRBV29-1	once	TRBJ2-2	TGCAGCGGGAGGACGGAAAGAGTGGGCACCGGGGAGCTGTTTTTT	CSGRTERVGTGELFF
TRBD1	TRBV6-5	few	TRBJ2-3	TGTGCCAGCAGAAGGACAGGACATAGCACAGATACGCAGTATTTT	CASRRTGHSTDTQYF
TRBD1	TRBV19	many	TRBJ2-7	TGTGCCAGTAGTATTACTTTGGGGACAGGGACCTACGAGCAGTACTTC	CASSITLGTGTYEQYF
.	TRBV5-1	few	TRBJ2-6	TGCGCCAGCAGCTTGGTTAGGGAGGCTGGGGCCAACGTCCTGACTTTC	CASSLVREAGANVLTF
.	TRBV4-1	.	TRBJ2-2	TGCGCCAGCAGCCAAGAGACTTCCCAGGGGCGCACCGGGGAGCTGTTTTTT	CASSQETSQGRTGELFF
.	TRBV6-1	few	TRBJ1-4	TGTGCCAGCAGTGAAAGCCCCTGGGGGGGTGAAAAACTGTTTTTT	CASSESPWGGEKLFF
.	TRBV2	few	TRBJ1-1	TGTGCCAGCAATTCCCCGCCGGGCACTGAAGCTTTCTTT	CASNSPPGTEAFF
TRBD2	TRBV10-1	.	TRBJ2-7	TGCGCCTCCCCCGCAAGACTAGCGGGAGCCAGCGACGAGCAGTACTTC	CASPARLAGASDEQYF
.	TRBV28	.	TRBJ1-4	TGTGCCAGCAGTTTTAATTCGTACGAAGGGGATGTCGAAAAACTGTTTTTT	CASSFNSYEGDVEKLFF
TRBD2	TRBV30	.	TRBJ2-7	TGTGCCTGGAGTGGGGGACTAGTCTCCTACGAGCAGTACTTC	CAWSGGLVSYEQYF
TRBD1	TRBV28	few	TRBJ1-2	TGTGCCAGTTCGACACCTTCTACAGGGGGCGAAAACTATGGCTACACCTTC	CASSTPSTGGENYGYTF
TRBD1	TRBV6-1	.	TRBJ2-2	TGTGCCAGCAGTGAGGGACAGACGAACACCGGGGAGCTGTTTTTT	CASSEGQTNTGELFF
.	TRBV9	.	TRBJ1-4	TGTGCCAGCAGCGTAGGGTTAGGGGTGCGAGAAAAACTGTTTTTT	CASSVGLGVREKLFF
.	TRBV6-6	.	TRBJ1-4	TGTGCCAGCAGCTCCGGACACCTGAATGAAAAACTGTTTTTT	CASSSGHLNEKLFF
.	TRBV29-1	.	TRBJ2-3	TGCAGCGTTTTGAAACACAGGTTGACTAGCACAGATACGCAGTATTTT	CSVLKHRLTSTDTQYF
TRBD2	TRBV19	.	TRBJ2-3	TGTGCCAGTAGTACTGCAGCGGGACTCTCAGATACGCAGTATTTT	CASSTAAGLSDTQYF
.	TRBV2	.	TRBJ2-7	TGTGCCAGCAGTGTACAGGTAAATTACGAGCAGTACTTC	CASSVQVNYEQYF
.	TRBV30	.	TRBJ2-2	TGTGCCTGGAGTGCGGGGGCCGGGGAGCTGTTTTTT	CAWSAGAGELFF
TRBD1	TRBV19	.	TRBJ1-5	TGTGCCAGTAAGGGGAGGGACAGGGCAGGTCAGCCCCAGCATTTT	CASKGRDRAGQPQHF
.	TRBV11-2	.	TRBJ1-3	TGTGCCAGCAGCTTGGTGTTGATGGGGGGCTCTGGAAACACCATATATTTT	CASSLVLMGGSGNTIYF
.	TRBV2	.	TRBJ1-1	TGTGCCAGCCTACTCCCCGGGAAGAACACTGAAGCTTTCTTT	CASLLPGKNTEAFF
.	TRBV28	few	TRBJ1-1	TGTGCCAGCAGTTTACTTGACAGACTGAACACTGAAGCTTTCTTT	CASSLLDRLNTEAFF
.	TRBV5-1	.	TRBJ1-2	TGCGCCAGCAGCTCAGAGAGCAGGGTCTATGGCTACACCTTC	CASSSESRVYGYTF
TRBD2	TRBV10-2	once	TRBJ2-3	TGCGCCACCGAGAGCGGGAGGGGCACAGATACGCAGTATTTT	CATESGRGTDTQYF
.	TRBV6-1	once	TRBJ1-2	TGTGCCAGCAGTGAGTCGGGAGGTTATGGCTACACCTTC	CASSESGGYGYTF
.	TRBV4-1	.	TRBJ2-7	TGCGCCAGCAGCCAAGTAGTGCCCCTACTCTCCTACGAGCAGTACTTC	CASSQVVPLLSYEQYF
TRBD1	TRBV7-9	.	TRBJ1-2	TGTGCCAGCAGCCCTGGGACAGGGCCCCCCTATGGCTACACCTTC	CASSPGTGPPYGYTF
TRBD1	TRBV19	.	TRBJ1-5	TGTGCCAGTAGTATAGATCGAAGACAGGGTAATCAGCCCCAGCATTTT	CASSIDRRQGNQPQHF